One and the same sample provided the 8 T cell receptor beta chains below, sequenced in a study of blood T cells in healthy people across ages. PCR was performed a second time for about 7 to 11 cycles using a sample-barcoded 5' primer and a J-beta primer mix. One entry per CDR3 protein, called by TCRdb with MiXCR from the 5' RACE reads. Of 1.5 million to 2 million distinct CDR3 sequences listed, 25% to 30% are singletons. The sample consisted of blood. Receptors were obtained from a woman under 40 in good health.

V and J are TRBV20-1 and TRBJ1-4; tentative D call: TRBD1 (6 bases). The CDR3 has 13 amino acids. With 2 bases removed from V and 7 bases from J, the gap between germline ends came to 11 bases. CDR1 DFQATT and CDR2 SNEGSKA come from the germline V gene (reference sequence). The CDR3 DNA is TGCAGTGCTAGATTAACAGGGACTGAAAAACTGTTTTTT. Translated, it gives CSARLTGTEKLFF.

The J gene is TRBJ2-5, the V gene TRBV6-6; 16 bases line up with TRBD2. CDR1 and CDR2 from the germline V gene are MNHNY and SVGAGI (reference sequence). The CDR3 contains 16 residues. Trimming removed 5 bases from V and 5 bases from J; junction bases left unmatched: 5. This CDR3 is CASSDGTSGGAETQYF. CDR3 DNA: TGTGCCAGCAGTGACGGGACTAGCGGGGGGGCGGAGACCCAGTACTTC.

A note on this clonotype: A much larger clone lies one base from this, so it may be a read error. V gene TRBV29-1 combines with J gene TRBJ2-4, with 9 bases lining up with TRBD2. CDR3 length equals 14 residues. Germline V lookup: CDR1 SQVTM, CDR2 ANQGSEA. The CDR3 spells CSISLGSGSYEQYF. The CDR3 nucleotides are TGCAGTATAAGTCTCGGTAGCGGGAGCTATGAGCAGTACTTC.

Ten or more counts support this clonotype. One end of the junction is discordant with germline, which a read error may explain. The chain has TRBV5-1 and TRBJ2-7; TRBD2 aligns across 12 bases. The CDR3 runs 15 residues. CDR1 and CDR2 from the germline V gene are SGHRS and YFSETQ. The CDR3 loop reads CASRPTSGSSHEQYF. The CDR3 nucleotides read TGCGCCAGCAGACCGACTAGCGGGAGCTCCCACGAGCAGTACTTC. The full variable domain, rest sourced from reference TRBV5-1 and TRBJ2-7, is KAGVTQTPRYLIKTRGQQVTLSCSPISGHRSVSWYQQTPGQGLQFLFEYFSETQRNKGNFPGRFSGRQFSNSRSEMNVSTLELGDSALYLCASRPTSGSSHEQYFGPGTRLTVT.

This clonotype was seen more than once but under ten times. The CDR3 spells CATTGTDSNIQYF. The DNA for the CDR3 is TGTGCCACCACCGGGACAGACTCGAACATTCAGTACTTC. This chain joins TRBV15 and TRBJ2-4, with TRBD1 matching over 7 bases. Per the germline V gene, CDR1 is LNHNV and CDR2 is YYDKDF (reference sequence). This CDR3 is built from 13 residues. V was clipped by 7 bases and J by 7 bases; unmatched bases: 7. Drawing the rest from reference TRBV15 and TRBJ2-4, the complete variable domain is DAMVIQNPRYQVTQFGKPVTLSCSQTLNHNVMYWYQQKSSQAPKLLFHYYDKDFNNEADTPDNFQSRRPNTSFCFLDIRSPGLGDTAMYLCATTGTDSNIQYFGAGTRLSVL.

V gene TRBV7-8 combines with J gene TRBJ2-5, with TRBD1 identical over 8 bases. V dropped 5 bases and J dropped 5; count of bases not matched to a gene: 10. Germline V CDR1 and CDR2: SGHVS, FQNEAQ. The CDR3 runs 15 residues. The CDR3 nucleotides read TGTGCCAGCAGCCTAGAACAGGGGGTTTCGGAGACCCAGTACTTC. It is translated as CASSLEQGVSETQYF. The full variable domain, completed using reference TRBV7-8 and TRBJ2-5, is GAGVSQSPRYKVAKRGQDVALRCDPISGHVSLFWYQQALGQGPEFLTYFQNEAQLDKSGLPSDRFFAERPEGSVSTLKIQRTQQEDSAVYLCASSLEQGVSETQYFGPGTRLLVL.

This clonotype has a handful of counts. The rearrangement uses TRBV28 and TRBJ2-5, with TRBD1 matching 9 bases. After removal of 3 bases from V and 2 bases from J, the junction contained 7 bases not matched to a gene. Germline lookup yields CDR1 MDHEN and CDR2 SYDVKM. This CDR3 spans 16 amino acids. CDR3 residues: CASSFEWGQGQETQYF. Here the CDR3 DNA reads TGTGCCAGCAGTTTTGAATGGGGACAGGGACAAGAGACCCAGTACTTC.

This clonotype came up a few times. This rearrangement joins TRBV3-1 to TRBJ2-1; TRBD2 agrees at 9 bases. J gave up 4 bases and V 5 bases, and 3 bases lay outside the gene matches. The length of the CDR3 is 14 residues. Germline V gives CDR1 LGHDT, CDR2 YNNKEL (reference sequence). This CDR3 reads CASSGAGGYNEQFF. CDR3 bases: TGTGCCAGCAGCGGGGCGGGGGGGTACAATGAGCAGTTCTTC.